This is a list of T cell receptor beta chains from one sample in a study of T cells in Graves' hyperthyroidism and ophthalmopathy. TCRdb used MiXCR to reprocess the multiplex PCR reads, holding one entry per CDR3 protein. Of roughly 350,000 distinct CDR3 sequences in the sample, approximately 13% were seen once. The sequenced sample consisted of blood. Receptors originate from a woman aged 35 to 49 with Graves' ophthalmopathy. Both conserved end residues are trimmed from each CDR3. Each record gives: D gene, J gene, V gene, CDR3 protein. D genes are given only for firm matches.

TRBD2 | TRBJ2-1 | TRBV6-1 | ASSEGAGADSYNEQF
TRBD2 | TRBJ2-7 | TRBV7-9 | ASSLLAGGLSSYEQY
. | TRBJ2-7 | TRBV20-1 | SARDNLGGYEQY
. | TRBJ1-1 | TRBV6-1 | ASSTRIMNTEAF
. | TRBJ2-7 | TRBV28 | ASSPGTSLQY
. | TRBJ1-4 | TRBV12-3/TRBV12-4 | ASSFFGARGEKLF
. | TRBJ2-7 | TRBV11-3 | ASSTYRGPKGYEQY
TRBD1 | TRBJ2-2 | TRBV11-3 | ASSRGQGDTGELF
. | TRBJ2-1 | TRBV5-1 | ASSLYGDNEQF
TRBD2 | TRBJ2-3 | TRBV27 | ASSIFMGGSGTTDTQY
. | TRBJ2-1 | TRBV28 | ASSLEQSYNEQF
. | TRBJ1-1 | TRBV2 | ASSELDTNTEAF
TRBD1 | TRBJ1-1 | TRBV2 | ASRRTGWGNTEAF
. | TRBJ1-6 | TRBV6-1 | ASRPQGLVSPLH
TRBD1 | TRBJ1-6 | TRBV20-1 | SASPLGTGGNSPLH
. | TRBJ1-1 | TRBV28 | ASRGPGGNTEAF
. | TRBJ1-2 | TRBV7-9 | ASSLISGDYGYT
. | TRBJ1-1 | TRBV29-1 | SVEGLVEAEAF
TRBD1 | TRBJ1-1 | TRBV5-6 | ASSFGDRAHTEAF
. | TRBJ1-1 | TRBV12-5 | ASGRQGGMNTEAF
. | TRBJ2-4 | TRBV27 | ASRGALGENIQY
. | TRBJ2-3 | TRBV5-6 | ASSPTGTSDTQY
. | TRBJ2-1 | TRBV19 | ASSIAAHNEQF
. | TRBJ1-2 | TRBV7-9 | ASSRTSKRDYGYT
. | TRBJ2-2 | TRBV10-3 | AINPGSTGELF
. | TRBJ1-4 | TRBV10-2 | ASSERASNEKLF
TRBD1 | TRBJ1-2 | TRBV27 | ASSPIGDRVNYGYT
. | TRBJ2-2 | TRBV5-6 | ASSLTGITGELF
. | TRBJ1-2 | TRBV27 | ASSLGSPSIGGYT
. | TRBJ1-1 | TRBV14 | AGSQDLGVGTEAF
TRBD2 | TRBJ2-5 | TRBV6-1 | ASSGLAEAETQY
TRBD1 | TRBJ1-1 | TRBV5-1 | ASSSQGDKNTEAF
TRBD1 | TRBJ1-2 | TRBV5-1 | ASSFGTATYGYT
TRBD1 | TRBJ1-5 | TRBV4-2 | ASSFSQSGQGAGGNQPQH
. | TRBJ2-7 | TRBV6-1 | ASSLRPLTYEQY
. | TRBJ2-2 | TRBV15 | ATSRVVGSRYSTGELF
. | TRBJ1-2 | TRBV20-1 | SARPLGLRTNYGYT
TRBD1 | TRBJ1-3 | TRBV6-1 | ASSEAMGTELYTIY
TRBD2 | TRBJ2-1 | TRBV4-1 | ASSHVDMGLAMDEQF
TRBD2 | TRBJ2-7 | TRBV28 | ASSLPTSGLPYEQY
. | TRBJ1-5 | TRBV12-5 | ASGLLGSGNQPQH
. | TRBJ2-7 | TRBV30 | AWRRQTYSYEQY
TRBD1 | TRBJ2-1 | TRBV7-2 | ASSPTPPSYRGEQF
. | TRBJ2-7 | TRBV3-1 | ASSLGTLGEQY
. | TRBJ1-6 | TRBV6-1 | ARRQDLHSPLH
. | TRBJ2-2 | TRBV7-9 | ASSLSLGELF
. | TRBJ2-7 | TRBV12-3/TRBV12-4 | ASSSGYYEQY
. | TRBJ2-7 | TRBV10-3 | AISGRPSYEQY
TRBD2 | TRBJ2-7 | TRBV7-8 | ASSLAGAYEQY
. | TRBJ1-1 | TRBV7-2 | ASSLRAGTAEAF
. | TRBJ1-1 | TRBV6-1 | ASSNKLNTEAF
TRBD1 | TRBJ1-5 | TRBV2 | ASTGQLSNQPQH
. | TRBJ2-7 | TRBV6-1 | ASSGKGGTRTYEQY
. | TRBJ2-1 | TRBV28 | ASLPELAYNEQF
. | TRBJ1-1 | TRBV28 | ASSRTGGNTEAF